The subject of this entry is one T cell receptor beta chain. This sample is drawn from a study of blood T cell repertoires in COVID-19. The repertoire was sequenced with immunoSEQ multiplex PCR; TCRdb's copy has only in-frame clones and lacks some. The sample shows 130,000 or so clones, about 88% of them seen only once. Per germline, CDR1 LGHNA and CDR2 YNFKEQ. The CDR3 is 17 residues long. The V segment lost 0 bases and the J segment 5 bases; nucleotides outside the gene matches: 8. The J gene is TRBJ1-4, the V gene TRBV4-2, with 8 nucleotides matching TRBD1. The sample comprised peripheral blood. The source is a human donor in a cohort sampled during active COVID-19. The DNA of the CDR3 is TGTGCCAGCAGCCAAGAGTTGTACGGGACAGGAAATGAAAAACTGTTTTTT. Amino acids: CASSQELYGTGNEKLFF.